The sequence of this T cell receptor beta chain was determined in a study of T-cell memory formation after mild COVID-19. Findings and limits, study-wide: Nothing showed for sure that second-wave clones peaking on day 37 were SARS-CoV-2 specific. Later expanders leaned toward CD4+, whereas clones contracting from day 15 to 85 were balanced CD4/CD8.

CDR3 size: 11 residues. Germline CDR1 reads SEHNR; CDR2 reads FQNEAQ (reference sequence). Deletions cut 8 bases from V and 5 bases from J, with 6 bases between. This clonotype was counted a few times. Its specificity is not known. TCRdb recomputed calls from the 5' RACE reads with MiXCR, one row per CDR3 protein. The data show under 450,000 distinct CDR3 sequences, around a fifth seen once. This receptor was taken from a man younger than 35 who had mild COVID-19 (a few samples of this study predate the infection). Cell type and time point are not known. Sequenced: PBMCs or a T cell subset sorted from them (not recorded which). The chain recombines TRBV7-9 with TRBJ2-2, with TRBD2 as a possible D gene (6 bases). For the CDR3, the DNA is TGTGCCAGCCGGGAGACCGGGGAGCTGTTTTTT. It yields the protein CASRETGELFF.